This entry concerns a single TCR beta chain. This record comes from a study of blood T cell repertoires in COVID-19. The CDR3 covers 12 residues. Per the germline V gene, CDR1 is KGHSH and CDR2 is LQKENI. Trimming shortened V by 6 bases and J by 1 base, and 6 bases separated the two germline ends. Assay: immunoSEQ multiplex PCR; the TCRdb copy retains only in-frame clones and omits some. This table holds around 250,000 clones, about 91% found once. This TCR came from a middle-aged woman who had recovered from COVID-19. V and J are TRBV18 and TRBJ1-1; D is undetermined. The sample consisted of peripheral blood. The CDR3 DNA reads as TGTGCCAGCTCCGATAGGAACACTGAAGCTTTCTTT. Protein product: CASSDRNTEAFF.